Following are 20 T cell receptor beta chains from one sample sequenced in a study of cytomegalovirus exposure and HLA in healthy donors. Produced via immunoSEQ multiplex PCR; TCRdb's table is partial and in-frame only. The sample yields about 160,000 clones, roughly 91% seen once. Material for sequencing was PBMCs. The receptor source for this set is a woman aged 18 to 35 in good health and CMV-seropositive.

The chain combines TRBV6-5 with TRBJ2-1; the match to TRBD1 covers 10 bases. With V trimmed by 2 bases and J by 5 bases, 3 bases remained unmatched. The V gene's germline CDR1 is MNHEY and CDR2 SVGAGI. The CDR3 covers 15 residues. The CDR3: CASSYPGTGDNEQFF. In DNA form, the CDR3 reads TGTGCCAGCAGTTACCCCGGGACAGGGGACAATGAGCAGTTCTTC.

The chain couples TRBV2 to TRBJ2-1; D not resolved. Trimming removed 0 bases at V and 4 bases at J, with 7 bases between. Germline V gene lookup returns CDR1 SNHLY and CDR2 FYNNEI. The CDR3 length is 14 residues. The CDR3 sequence: CASSEASSYNEQFF. In nucleotides, the CDR3 is TGTGCCAGCAGTGAAGCCTCTTCTTACAATGAGCAGTTCTTC. Supplemented by reference TRBV2 and TRBJ2-1, the full variable domain reads EPEVTQTPSHQVTQMGQEVILRCVPISNHLYFYWYRQILGQKVEFLVSFYNNEISEKSEIFDDQFSVERPDGSNFTLKIRSTKLEDSAMYFCASSEASSYNEQFFGPGTRLTVL.

This clone showed up just once. The chain has TRBV19 and TRBJ1-1, with D uncertain. The CDR3 length is 14 residues. The germline V and J ends were trimmed by 5 bases and 10 bases, with 20 bases remaining between them. Germline assignment: CDR1 LNHDA and CDR2 SQIVND (reference sequence). The CDR3 region has the DNA TGTGCCAGTAGTCCAACGGGATCTGGGCCGCGAGCTTTCTTT. Residues: CASSPTGSGPRAFF.

The CDR3 reads CASSLNSGTGELFF. The DNA of the CDR3 is TGCGCCAGCAGCCTCAACTCCGGCACCGGGGAGCTGTTTTTT. J is TRBJ2-2 and V is TRBV5-1; no clear D gene. V was cut by 4 bases and J by 4 bases, with 11 bases left in between. The germline V gene encodes CDR1 SGHRS and CDR2 YFSETQ. The CDR3 sequence is 14 residues long.

V usage is TRBV7-3 and J usage is TRBJ2-3; tentative D call: TRBD2 (5 bases). The V and J ends lost 2 bases and 2 bases respectively, with 8 bases between them. CDR1 is SGHTA and CDR2 is FQGTGA in the germline V gene. The CDR3 sequence is 14 residues long. The CDR3 region has the DNA TGTGCCAGCAGCTTAGGACTCACCACAGATACGCAGTATTTT. It specifies CASSLGLTTDTQYF.

This clone was detected only a few times. This chain links TRBV27 with TRBJ2-7; no clear D. The ends were cut back, 10 bases at V and 3 bases at J, with 7 bases in the middle. In germline, CDR1 is MNHEY, CDR2 SMNVEV (reference sequence). The CDR3 extends over 10 amino acids. CDR3 in amino acids: CATGYYEQYF. CDR3 in DNA: TGTGCCACCGGGTACTACGAGCAGTACTTC.

The rearrangement uses TRBV23-1 and TRBJ2-7; 7 bases are a match to TRBD2. TRBV23-1 is known as an ORF, though its function is uncertain. This CDR3 region has 11 residues. With 5 bases clipped from V and 5 bases from J, the junction kept 0 bases outside the gene matches. Here the CDR3 DNA reads TGCGCCAGCAGTAGCGGGAACGAGCAGTACTTC. Encoded protein: CASSSGNEQYF.

This clone has only one observation. The chain carries TRBV7-9 and TRBJ1-2, with D possibly matching TRBD1 (6 bases). Germline assignment: CDR1 SEHNR and CDR2 FQNEAQ (reference sequence). The CDR3 runs 14 residues. With 4 bases removed from V and 4 bases from J, the gap between germline ends came to 13 bases. The CDR3 bases are TGTGCCAGCAGCTCGGACAGCCCCACCTATGGCTACACCTTC. It specifies CASSSDSPTYGYTF.

This clone was found a few times. The V call is TRBV28, the J call TRBJ1-2; 7 nucleotides line up with TRBD1. Trimming cost V 6 bases and J 5 bases; bases outside gene matches: 9. From germline, CDR1 is MDHEN and CDR2 SYDVKM. The CDR3 is made up of 14 amino acids. Here the CDR3 reads CASSRERQGYGYTF. CDR3 in DNA: TGTGCCAGCAGCCGCGAGCGACAGGGTTATGGCTACACCTTC.

The chain carries TRBV18 and TRBJ1-2; tentatively, D is TRBD1 (5 bases). CDR1 KGHSH and CDR2 LQKENI come from the germline V gene. Trimming cost V 3 bases and J 6 bases, with 14 bases left between them. The CDR3 extends over 14 amino acids. The CDR3 DNA is TGTGCCAGCTCACCGATTGACAGCTTAGATGGCTACACCTTC. Its protein is CASSPIDSLDGYTF.

This clone has only one observation. CDR3 in DNA: TGTGCCTGGATAGAGGGAACCACTAATGAAAAACTGTTTTTT. This encodes CAWIEGTTNEKLFF. The chain joins TRBV30 to TRBJ1-4; D not resolved. Germline values: CDR1 GTSNPN, CDR2 SVGIG (reference sequence). Trimming left V 4 bases short and J 2 bases short, with 11 bases between. The CDR3 runs 14 residues.

V and J are TRBV19 and TRBJ1-2, with D possibly matching TRBD1 (6 bases). V was cut by 5 bases and J by 4 bases, with 14 bases left in between. The CDR3 totals 14 residues. The germline V gene has CDR1 LNHDA and CDR2 SQIVND (reference sequence). The CDR3 protein is CASSLGQNSYGYTF. The CDR3 DNA follows: TGTGCCAGTAGTCTCGGACAGAATTCCTATGGCTACACCTTC. Together with reference TRBV19 and TRBJ1-2, the CDR3 gives the full variable domain: DGGITQSPKYLFRKEGQNVTLSCEQNLNHDAMYWYRQDPGQGLRLIYYSQIVNDFQKGDIAEGYSVSREKKESFPLTVTSAQKNPTAFYLCASSLGQNSYGYTFGSGTRLTVV.

The chain carries TRBV14 and TRBJ2-3; the match to TRBD2 covers 7 bases. The germline gives CDR1 SGHDN, CDR2 FVKESK. V shed 4 bases and J 4 bases; nucleotides not matched to a gene: 2. The CDR3 contains 13 residues. The CDR3 coding sequence is TGTGCCAGCAGCCGCGGGAGCGCAGATACGCAGTATTTT. Its translation: CASSRGSADTQYF.

This chain connects TRBV5-3 to TRBJ1-1; 11 bases align to TRBD1. TRBV5-3 is labeled an ORF, and its function is uncertain. J was trimmed by 1 base and V by 5 bases; bases with no gene match: 13. The CDR3 has 18 residues. The CDR3, as DNA: TGTGCCAGAAGTCTAGAACGCGGACAGGGGGCCTCGAACACTGAAGCTTTCTTT. This gives the protein CARSLERGQGASNTEAFF.

V usage is TRBV7-8 and J usage is TRBJ2-1; TRBD2 matches at 8 bases. The CDR3 extends over 17 amino acids. The junction had 15 bases not matched to a gene; V was cut back by 5 bases and J by 6 bases. CDR1 SGHVS and CDR2 FQNEAQ come from the germline V gene. The CDR3 sequence is CASSLPRGGGRTNEQFF. In DNA, the CDR3 is TGTGCCAGCAGCCTCCCCAGGGGAGGCGGGAGGACCAATGAGCAGTTCTTC.

J is TRBJ2-5 and V is TRBV4-3; 10 nucleotides agree with TRBD2. CDR3 length equals 18 residues. Unmatched junction bases numbered 14, after V lost 4 bases and J lost 3 bases. Germline CDR1 reads LGHNA; CDR2 reads YSLEER. CDR3 sequence reads: CASSPVGFGLADKETQYF. The DNA of the CDR3 is TGCGCCAGCAGCCCAGTTGGGTTCGGACTAGCGGACAAAGAGACCCAGTACTTC.

V gene TRBV27 combines with J gene TRBJ2-7, with 8 nucleotides matching TRBD1. V dropped 4 bases and J dropped 4; count of bases not matched to a gene: 9. The CDR3 sequence is 15 residues long. Per the germline V gene, CDR1 is MNHEY and CDR2 is SMNVEV (reference sequence). The CDR3 is CASSSLQGAEYEQYF. In DNA, the CDR3 is TGTGCCAGCAGTTCGTTGCAGGGGGCGGAATACGAGCAGTACTTC.

The J gene is TRBJ1-4, the V gene TRBV4-1; the D is unclear. Germline V gene lookup returns CDR1 MGHRA and CDR2 YSYEKL. V was pared by 0 bases and J by 7 bases, with 15 bases between. The CDR3 length is 16 residues. CDR3 amino acids: CASSQEIGLGGEKLFF. CDR3 sequence (DNA): TGCGCCAGCAGCCAAGAGATCGGGTTAGGTGGTGAAAAACTGTTTTTT.

The rearrangement uses TRBV19 and TRBJ2-7, with TRBD2 matching over 11 bases. Trimming took 7 bases from V and 0 from J; bases not matched to a gene: 11. This CDR3 has 17 amino acids. CDR1 is LNHDA and CDR2 is SQIVND in the germline V gene (reference sequence). DNA of the CDR3: TGTGCCAGTACTGCCGGGACTAGCGGCCGAAGCTCCTACGAGCAGTACTTC. Translated: CASTAGTSGRSSYEQYF.

The chain uses TRBV10-1 and TRBJ2-2; unclear D gene. Deletions cut 4 bases from V and 2 bases from J, with 5 bases between. CDR1 is WNHNN, CDR2 SYGVQD, per germline (reference sequence). CDR3 size: 13 residues. The CDR3 spells CASSGHNTGELFF. The CDR3 nucleotides read TGCGCCAGCAGTGGACACAACACCGGGGAGCTGTTTTTT.